This TCR beta chain was captured by sequencing in a study of post-analysis software for immune sequencing data (dated by TCRdb to between 2014 and 2017). A note on the overall study: The recorded disease courses included relapsing-remitting, secondary progressive and progressive-relapsing multiple sclerosis, and some patients had no subtype annotation. Patient repertoires were compared against some twelve previously published healthy control repertoires from donors aged about 6 to 27 years. A subset of samples was prepared in parallel using single-end sample barcoding, then pooled and co-amplified after Illumina adapter ligation. What the work shows at the level of the full study, not this receptor alone: Strong co-clustering of samples prepared in the same batch was shown by direct clustering with F measure, prompting a batch-effect correction. Significantly lower normalized Chao1 diversity was found in multiple sclerosis patients than in controls, suggesting substantial peripheral T-cell clonal expansion. The control group was slightly older than the multiple sclerosis patient group. Patients showed significantly higher frequencies than controls for roughly five TRBV segments, among them TRBV5-6, TRBV5-1 and TRBV20-1.

V loses 3 bases of germline sequence and J loses 0 bases, and the interval between the two ends is 10 bases. The CDR3 covers 15 residues, taking in both the cysteine and the phenylalanine. Just CDR3 DNA is preserved here, 45 bases in frame from base 1. CDR1 and CDR2 are read off the germline V gene as MNHEY and SVGAGI. Remarks on this clonotype: Its target antigen remains unknown. Base quality data are lacking; no much larger clone is found one base away.

To demonstrate the VDJtools post-analysis software, TCR beta repertoires were profiled from the peripheral blood of 10 to 15 young patients with multiple sclerosis. The multiple sclerosis patients were children and adolescents between about 6 and 16 years of age. The library was built by means of PCR. This sample was sequenced with an Illumina HiSeq 2500. To reduce PCR and sequencing biases, unique molecular identifiers were built into the TCR beta cDNA libraries. Every 1 to 10 million input T cells yielded approximately 500,000 cDNA molecules, meaning each molecule approximated one T cell. The patient libraries were prepared and sequenced using the same protocol as the earlier healthy control dataset. Samples belonging to the same batch were prepared together, multiplexed and sequenced on a shared HiSeq lane. Per the original workflow: Raw barcoded reads were processed with MIGEC, discarding single-read molecular identifier groups before consensus assembly and CDR3 extraction. Clonotype tables were post-analysed with VDJtools, normalizing diversity by down-sampling all datasets to the smallest sample size. In repertoire overlap clustering, CDR3 amino acid sequences, but not nucleotide sequences, were matched to correct batch-related cross-sample contamination. TCRdb trimmed the raw reads at Q25, called clones with MiXCR and kept productive beta chains. Records with the same CDR3 protein are collapsed into one entry carrying the most frequent genes and DNA. These V and J calls rely on TCRdb rather than the paper's analysis. In all, the sample holds hundreds of thousands of distinct CDR3 sequences, and under 70% of those were seen once. The leading ten clones occupy approximately 4.5% of the sample.

This TCR came from a girl under 18 with multiple sclerosis. Sequencing was done on a sample of blood. The rearranged chain carries TRBV6-5 and TRBJ2-3, with the D gene not clear enough to name. The CDR3 sequence is CASSYVRTSTDTQYF. The nucleotide sequence is TGTGCCAGCAGTTATGTCCGAACTAGCACAGATACGCAGTATTTT.